One sample yielded the 28 T cell receptor beta chains listed below, sequenced in a study of blood T cell repertoires in COVID-19. Libraries were prepared by immunoSEQ multiplex PCR; TCRdb keeps only in-frame clonotypes and omits some of them. The repertoire holds 250,000 or so clones, with about 89% as singletons. Sequenced: peripheral blood. These receptors came from a middle-aged man with active or convalescent COVID-19.

For the CDR3, the DNA is TGTGCCAGCTCGGCCGGACAGGAGAACACCGGGGAGCTGTTTTTT. It codes for CASSAGQENTGELFF. V gene TRBV18 combines with J gene TRBJ2-2, with 7 bases identical to TRBD1. V dropped 6 bases and J dropped 1; count of bases not matched to a gene: 5. CDR1 is KGHSH and CDR2 is LQKENI in the germline V gene. This CDR3 region has 15 residues.

The chain uses TRBV2 and TRBJ1-6, with TRBD1 as a possible D gene (5 bases). Trimming stripped 8 bases from V and 10 bases from J, with 18 bases between. The CDR3 contains 14 residues. Germline assignment: CDR1 SNHLY and CDR2 FYNNEI. The CDR3 DNA follows: TGTGCCAGCCTCAAAGTCAGGGTAGACTCACCCCTCCACTTT. This encodes CASLKVRVDSPLHF.

The chain has TRBV3-1 (or the pseudogene TRBV3-2) and TRBJ2-3, with D possibly being TRBD2 (7 bases). Deletions cut 1 base from V and 5 bases from J, with 10 bases between. CDR3 length: 14 residues. The germline V gene has CDR1 LGHDT and CDR2 YNNKEL (reference sequence). The CDR3 nucleotides are TGTGCCAGCAGCCAAGTGGGGGGGCAAGATACGCAGTATTTT. Protein product: CASSQVGGQDTQYF.

The chain combines TRBV14 with TRBJ1-4; TRBD1 matches 8 bases. CDR3 length: 17 residues. V was clipped by 0 bases and J by 7 bases; unmatched bases: 10. Germline loops: CDR1 SGHDN, CDR2 FVKESK. The chain's CDR3 is CASSQDPSHRGVEKLFF. The CDR3 DNA follows: TGTGCCAGCAGCCAAGATCCTTCGCACAGGGGGGTTGAAAAACTGTTTTTT.

The V gene is TRBV28, the J gene TRBJ2-7; no definite D call. The CDR3 contains 13 residues. Trimming shortened V by 6 bases and J by 0 bases, and 9 bases separated the two germline ends. Germline V gene sequence: CDR1 MDHEN, CDR2 SYDVKM. In DNA, the CDR3 is TGTGCCAGCAGCCCCCCGGGCTCCTACGAGCAGTACTTC. This sequence encodes CASSPPGSYEQYF.

This sequence joins TRBV2 and TRBJ1-2; possible D gene TRBD1, 6 bases. The CDR3 loop spans 13 amino acids. The germline V gene encodes CDR1 SNHLY and CDR2 FYNNEI. Deletions cut 5 bases from V and 7 bases from J, with 14 bases between. CDR3 sequence (DNA): TGTGCCAGCAGTACGACAGGTTTTGGTGGCTACACCTTC. Its translation is CASSTTGFGGYTF. The whole variable domain, remainder taken from reference TRBV2 and TRBJ1-2, is EPEVTQTPSHQVTQMGQEVILRCVPISNHLYFYWYRQILGQKVEFLVSFYNNEISEKSEIFDDQFSVERPDGSNFTLKIRSTKLEDSAMYFCASSTTGFGGYTFGSGTRLTVV.

The rearrangement uses TRBV6-5 and TRBJ2-1, with TRBD1 matching over 8 bases. The CDR3 spans 14 residues. CDR1 and CDR2 (germline): MNHEY, SVGAGI. V gave up 2 bases and J gave up 4 bases; unmatched junction bases: 1. CDR3 DNA: TGTGCCAGCAGTTACCGGGACAGGTACAATGAGCAGTTCTTC. This gives the protein CASSYRDRYNEQFF.

This chain uses TRBV6-1 with TRBJ2-3; TRBD2 matches at 9 bases. This CDR3 contains 15 residues. The V and J ends lost 0 bases and 4 bases, in that order; junction bases with no gene match: 2. From germline, CDR1 is MNHNS and CDR2 SASEGT. CDR3 amino acids: CASSEASGSPDTQYF. Written as DNA, the CDR3 is TGTGCCAGCAGTGAAGCTAGCGGGAGCCCAGATACGCAGTATTTT.

This sequence joins TRBV6-5 and TRBJ1-2; D is uncertain. Trimming removed 2 bases at V and 4 bases at J, with 11 bases between. CDR1 is MNHEY and CDR2 is SVGAGI in the germline V gene. The CDR3 loop spans 14 amino acids. The CDR3 sequence is CASSYEQRGYGYTF. For the CDR3, the DNA is TGTGCCAGCAGTTACGAGCAGCGAGGCTATGGCTACACCTTC.

The chain employs TRBV9 and TRBJ2-7; perhaps TRBD2 as D (6 bases). Trimming cost V 4 bases and J 3 bases, with 14 bases left between them. Germline V gene sequence: CDR1 SGDLS, CDR2 YYNGEE. CDR3 length: 14 residues. The chain's CDR3 is CASSTGGDLYEQYF. The CDR3 DNA sequence: TGTGCCAGCAGCACCGGGGGAGACCTCTACGAGCAGTACTTC.

The chain recombines TRBV24-1 with TRBJ1-5; D is unclear. The CDR3 extends over 16 amino acids. Trimming left V 3 bases short and J 2 bases short, with 13 bases between. CDR1 is KGHDR and CDR2 is SFDVKD in the germline V gene. The CDR3 DNA follows: TGTGCCACCAGTGATACCGGGGTCCCCGGCAATCAGCCCCAGCATTTT. The encoded protein is CATSDTGVPGNQPQHF.

The chain's CDR3 is CASSFTGERGYTF. CDR3 nucleotides: TGTGCCAGCAGCTTCACAGGGGAGCGGGGCTACACCTTC. The chain couples TRBV7-3 to TRBJ1-2; 7 nucleotides agree with TRBD1. Germline assignment: CDR1 SGHTA and CDR2 FQGTGA. Germline trimming cut 3 bases from V and 8 bases from J; bases unmatched to any gene: 6. There are 13 residues in the CDR3.

The chain employs TRBV11-3 and TRBJ2-1; D not certain. The germline V gene encodes CDR1 SGHNT and CDR2 YENEEA. The V end was cut by 3 bases, the J end by 10 bases, with 13 bases between. The CDR3 spans 13 residues. CDR3 sequence (DNA): TGTGCCAGCAGCTTTAGTTCGCGAGTAGAGCAGTTCTTC. Its translation is CASSFSSRVEQFF. Variable domain in full (rest from reference TRBV11-3 and TRBJ2-1): EAGVVQSPRYKIIEKKQPVAFWCNPISGHNTLYWYLQNLGQGPELLIRYENEEAVDDSQLPKDRFSAERLKGVDSTLKIQPAELGDSAVYLCASSFSSRVEQFFGPGTRLTVL.

The V gene is TRBV12-5, the J gene TRBJ1-2; D remains ambiguous. This CDR3 contains 12 residues. Germline V gives CDR1 LGHNT, CDR2 FRNRAP. V was cut by 7 bases and J by 4 bases, with 10 bases left in between. CDR3 protein: CASAPGIYGYTF. CDR3 sequence (DNA): TGTGCTAGTGCACCAGGCATCTATGGCTACACCTTC.

The chain employs TRBV11-2 and TRBJ2-5; 8 bases map to TRBD2. Germline lookup yields CDR1 SGHAT and CDR2 FQNNGV. This CDR3 region has 17 residues. J gave up 0 bases and V 1 base, and 7 bases lay outside the gene matches. CDR3 in DNA: TGTGCCAGCAGCTTAGGGTGGGCTAGCGGGTACCAAGAGACCCAGTACTTC. It yields the protein CASSLGWASGYQETQYF.

The chain joins TRBV9 to TRBJ1-2; 7 positions agree with TRBD1. The trim removed 2 bases at V and 3 bases at J, leaving 1 base unmatched. From germline, CDR1 is SGDLS and CDR2 YYNGEE. The CDR3 length is 13 residues. The CDR3 is CASSVDRDYGYTF. Here the CDR3 DNA reads TGTGCCAGCAGCGTCGACAGGGACTATGGCTACACCTTC.

This clone occurred once. The CDR3 sequence: CASIGLEEGYTF. CDR3 in DNA: TGTGCCAGCATCGGACTTGAGGAAGGCTACACCTTC. J is TRBJ1-2 and V is TRBV6-6; D remains unclear. CDR1 and CDR2 from the germline V gene are MNHNY and SVGAGI (reference sequence). This CDR3 has 12 amino acids. V lost 7 bases to trimming and J lost 8 bases, with 14 bases between them.

The V gene is TRBV11-3, the J gene TRBJ2-1; tentative D call: TRBD2 (6 bases). Trimming took off 0 bases at V and 5 bases at J, with 11 bases between the two ends. The CDR3 sequence is 15 residues long. Germline V lookup: CDR1 SGHNT, CDR2 YENEEA. The CDR3 spells CASSLEGGIHNEQFF. The CDR3 DNA reads as TGTGCCAGCAGCTTAGAGGGGGGAATTCACAATGAGCAGTTCTTC.

This chain uses TRBV2 with TRBJ2-1, with 12 positions matching TRBD2. CDR1 is SNHLY and CDR2 is FYNNEI in the germline V gene. V was clipped by 5 bases and J by 9 bases; unmatched bases: 8. CDR3 length: 15 residues. The CDR3 region has the DNA TGTGCCAGCAGTTTTCGACTAGCGGGAGTTCCTGAGCAGTTCTTC. Protein product: CASSFRLAGVPEQFF.

V usage is TRBV15 and J usage is TRBJ2-2; 8 bases line up with TRBD1. The CDR3 length is 15 residues. Germline-derived CDR1 and CDR2 are LNHNV and YYDKDF (reference sequence). V dropped 4 bases and J dropped 3; count of bases not matched to a gene: 4. Written as DNA, the CDR3 is TGTGCCACCAGCAAAGGACAGGGTCACACCGGGGAGCTGTTTTTT. Protein: CATSKGQGHTGELFF.

The V and J genes are TRBV5-6 and TRBJ1-1, with TRBD1 matching over 7 bases. The trim removed 3 bases at V and 6 bases at J, leaving 8 bases unmatched. Germline-derived CDR1 and CDR2 are SGHDT and YYEEEE. This CDR3 comprises 14 residues. The CDR3 nucleotides read TGTGCCAGCAGCTCCGTGACAGGGAGGTCTGAAGCTTTCTTT. This codes for CASSSVTGRSEAFF.

This chain connects TRBV6-5 to TRBJ2-7, with a possible D match to TRBD2 (5 bases). Trimming stripped 6 bases from V and 0 bases from J, with 12 bases between. This CDR3 has 14 amino acids. Looked up from germline, CDR1 is MNHEY and CDR2 is SVGAGI. CDR3: CASRGARNSYEQYF. In DNA form, the CDR3 reads TGTGCCAGCAGGGGAGCAAGGAACTCCTACGAGCAGTACTTC.

The J gene is TRBJ2-2, the V gene TRBV6-5; 7 nucleotides align to TRBD1. The V gene's germline CDR1 is MNHEY and CDR2 SVGAGI. V dropped 6 bases and J dropped 4; count of bases not matched to a gene: 5. The CDR3 length is 14 residues. The chain's CDR3 is CASRHDRVTGELFF. CDR3 DNA: TGTGCCAGCAGGCACGACAGGGTCACCGGGGAGCTGTTTTTT.

The V gene is TRBV5-4, the J gene TRBJ1-1; 7 bases are shared with TRBD1. Germline V gene sequence: CDR1 SGHNT, CDR2 YYREEE (reference sequence). The CDR3 is made up of 13 amino acids. Trimming cost V 4 bases and J 11 bases; bases outside gene matches: 11. The CDR3 sequence: CASSTILQGLAFF. As DNA, the CDR3 is TGTGCCAGCAGCACAATCCTACAGGGGCTGGCTTTCTTT.

The gene calls are TRBV24-1 and TRBJ2-1; 8 bases line up with TRBD1. Per germline, CDR1 KGHDR and CDR2 SFDVKD. CDR3 length: 12 amino acids. V lost 9 bases to trimming and J lost 10 bases; unmatched junction nucleotides: 7. The CDR3 DNA follows: TGTGCCACCGGAACAGGGGGTCAAGAGCAGTTCTTC. Translating gives CATGTGGQEQFF.

V usage is TRBV7-2 and J usage is TRBJ2-3; no firm D call. CDR3 size: 12 residues. V was cut by 5 bases and J by 3 bases, with 6 bases left in between. Germline CDR1 SGHTA, CDR2 FQGNSA. CDR3 nucleotides: TGTGCCAGCAGCCCGTATACAGATACGCAGTATTTT. It yields the protein CASSPYTDTQYF.

This clone came up once. The chain has TRBV11-3 and TRBJ2-5; 7 positions match TRBD1. Germline V gene data show CDR1 as SGHNT and CDR2 as YENEEA. This CDR3 has 14 amino acids. The V gene end was trimmed by 3 bases and the J gene end by 2 bases; junction bases not matched to a gene: 3. This CDR3 reads CASSFWDSQETQYF. The CDR3 bases are TGTGCCAGCAGCTTCTGGGACAGTCAAGAGACCCAGTACTTC.

This chain connects TRBV6-5 to TRBJ1-5; a weak D match, TRBD1 (6 bases). CDR1 is MNHEY and CDR2 is SVGAGI in the germline V gene. CDR3 size: 13 residues. V lost 6 bases, J lost 7 bases, and 13 bases lay in between. The CDR3 is CASSLQGMQPQHF. The CDR3 DNA sequence: TGTGCCAGCAGCTTACAGGGTATGCAGCCCCAGCATTTT.